This is a list of T cell receptor beta chains from one sample in a study of T-cell reconstitution after alpha-beta-depleted transplantation in children. TCRdb itself ran the PCR reads through MiXCR, one entry per CDR3 protein. The sample holds some 300,000 distinct CDR3 sequences, roughly 9.1% seen once. This material consisted of PBMCs, taken before TCRalphabeta/CD19-depleted stem cell transplant. The receptors were sampled from a boy under two years old with acute myeloid leukemia, due to receive a stem cell transplant. Each CDR3 is given with its conserved first and last residue. D genes are given only for firm matches. Size tells how often a clone was seen (once, few, many) or the class of an expanded clone, and some rows leave it out.

d_call: .; clone_size: many; v_call: TRBV7-3; j_call: TRBJ2-1; cdr3_nt: TGTGCCAGCAGCTTAAATCGGGACAACGAGCAGTTCTTC; cdr3_aa: CASSLNRDNEQFF
d_call: TRBD2; clone_size: many; v_call: TRBV20-1; j_call: TRBJ2-7; cdr3_nt: TGCAGTGCTAGGGGAGCGGGACCCCATCTCTACGAGCAGTACTTC; cdr3_aa: CSARGAGPHLYEQYF
d_call: TRBD2; clone_size: many; v_call: TRBV12-3/TRBV12-4; j_call: TRBJ2-1; cdr3_nt: TGTGCCAGCAGAGCGGGAGGAAACAATGAGCAGTTCTTC; cdr3_aa: CASRAGGNNEQFF
d_call: .; clone_size: .; v_call: TRBV7-9; j_call: TRBJ2-1; cdr3_nt: TGTGCCAGCAGCTTCGGAGTCCCCTCCTACAATGAGCAGTTCTTC; cdr3_aa: CASSFGVPSYNEQFF
d_call: .; clone_size: many; v_call: TRBV12-3/TRBV12-4; j_call: TRBJ1-3; cdr3_nt: TGTGCCAGCACCTCCTCTCGTTCTGGAAACACCATATATTTT; cdr3_aa: CASTSSRSGNTIYF
d_call: TRBD1; clone_size: many; v_call: TRBV30; j_call: TRBJ2-1; cdr3_nt: TGTGCCCGCGGACAGGAGACCAATGAGCAGTTCTTC; cdr3_aa: CARGQETNEQFF
d_call: .; clone_size: .; v_call: TRBV7-9; j_call: TRBJ1-5; cdr3_nt: TGTGCCAGCAGCTCGGGGGAAAGCAATCAGCCCCAGCATTTT; cdr3_aa: CASSSGESNQPQHF
d_call: TRBD2; clone_size: many; v_call: TRBV20-1; j_call: TRBJ2-1; cdr3_nt: TGCAGTGCTAGAGATCTGGGTAGCGGGGGGAACCCCTCCTACAATGAGCAGTTCTTC; cdr3_aa: CSARDLGSGGNPSYNEQFF
d_call: .; clone_size: few; v_call: TRBV28; j_call: TRBJ2-1; cdr3_nt: TGTGCCAGCAGTTTTGCAGGGTCTTACAATGAGCAGTTCTTC; cdr3_aa: CASSFAGSYNEQFF
d_call: .; clone_size: many; v_call: TRBV4-3; j_call: TRBJ2-7; cdr3_nt: TGCGCCAGCAGCCCTTTGACTCCTTCTACGAAGCAGTACTTC; cdr3_aa: CASSPLTPSTKQYF
d_call: .; clone_size: many; v_call: TRBV7-9; j_call: TRBJ2-5; cdr3_nt: TGTGCCAGCAGCTTAGGGACGGGAAGGCCTGTAGAAGAGACCCAGTACTTC; cdr3_aa: CASSLGTGRPVEETQYF
d_call: .; clone_size: many; v_call: TRBV5-1; j_call: TRBJ2-1; cdr3_nt: TGCGCCAGCACCGTACCCGGACTACTGTACAATGAGCAGTTCTTC; cdr3_aa: CASTVPGLLYNEQFF
d_call: .; clone_size: many; v_call: TRBV20-1; j_call: TRBJ1-2; cdr3_nt: TGCAGTGCTAGAGACAGGGGCTATGGCTACACCTTC; cdr3_aa: CSARDRGYGYTF
d_call: .; clone_size: many; v_call: TRBV5-6; j_call: TRBJ2-5; cdr3_nt: TGTGCCAGCAGGTCCGAAAGGGGTCCTCAAGAGACCCAGTACTTC; cdr3_aa: CASRSERGPQETQYF
d_call: .; clone_size: few; v_call: TRBV7-3; j_call: TRBJ1-2; cdr3_nt: TGTGCCAGCAGCTTAGGGCACAGTTCTAACTATGGCTACACCTTC; cdr3_aa: CASSLGHSSNYGYTF
d_call: .; clone_size: .; v_call: TRBV19; j_call: TRBJ2-1; cdr3_nt: TGTGCCAGTAGTTGGACACCTCCTCCTTCCTACAATGAGCAGTTCTTC; cdr3_aa: CASSWTPPPSYNEQFF
d_call: TRBD1; clone_size: many; v_call: TRBV28; j_call: TRBJ1-6; cdr3_nt: TGTGCCAGCAGAGATCAACAGGGGTACAATTCACCCCTCCACTTT; cdr3_aa: CASRDQQGYNSPLHF
d_call: TRBD1; clone_size: many; v_call: TRBV3-1; j_call: TRBJ1-3; cdr3_nt: TGTGCCAGCAGCCCCGGGACAGGGCCTGGAAACACCATATATTTT; cdr3_aa: CASSPGTGPGNTIYF
d_call: .; clone_size: many; v_call: TRBV28; j_call: TRBJ2-5; cdr3_nt: TGTGCCAGCAGTTTAGCCGGACAATGGGAGACCCAGTACTTC; cdr3_aa: CASSLAGQWETQYF
d_call: .; clone_size: few; v_call: TRBV5-1; j_call: TRBJ1-1; cdr3_nt: TGCGCCAGCAGCTTGGATTTCGGCGGGTTGGTGAACACTGAAGCTTTCTTT; cdr3_aa: CASSLDFGGLVNTEAFF
d_call: .; clone_size: few; v_call: TRBV20-1; j_call: TRBJ2-3; cdr3_nt: TGCAGTGCTAGTCCTGGGATACTCCACACAGATACGCAGTATTTT; cdr3_aa: CSASPGILHTDTQYF
d_call: TRBD2; clone_size: many; v_call: TRBV4-3; j_call: TRBJ2-3; cdr3_nt: TGCGCCAGCAGCCAAGCGGTTAGCGGGACCACAGATACGCAGTATTTT; cdr3_aa: CASSQAVSGTTDTQYF
d_call: TRBD2; clone_size: many; v_call: TRBV20-1; j_call: TRBJ2-5; cdr3_nt: TGCAGTGCTATCGGACTAGCGGTAGAGACCCAGTACTTC; cdr3_aa: CSAIGLAVETQYF
d_call: TRBD1; clone_size: many; v_call: TRBV29-1; j_call: TRBJ1-2; cdr3_nt: TGCAGCGTTGAAGATCCCATGACAGGGAGGAACTATGGCTACACCTTC; cdr3_aa: CSVEDPMTGRNYGYTF
d_call: .; clone_size: many; v_call: TRBV6-2/TRBV6-3; j_call: TRBJ2-6; cdr3_nt: TGTGCCAGTGGACTACAGGGAAAGGCTGGGGCCAACGTCCTGACTTTC; cdr3_aa: CASGLQGKAGANVLTF
d_call: .; clone_size: few; v_call: TRBV5-1; j_call: TRBJ1-2; cdr3_nt: TGCGCCAGCAGCTTGGGGACAGTCGACGGCTATGGCTACACCTTC; cdr3_aa: CASSLGTVDGYGYTF
d_call: TRBD1; clone_size: many; v_call: TRBV5-4; j_call: TRBJ2-3; cdr3_nt: TGTGCCAGCCGGTTACAGGGGATGGCGCAGTATTTT; cdr3_aa: CASRLQGMAQYF
d_call: TRBD2; clone_size: many; v_call: TRBV6-5; j_call: TRBJ2-1; cdr3_nt: TGTGCCAGCACCCAACTAGCGGGGGGAATCAATGAGCAGTTCTTC; cdr3_aa: CASTQLAGGINEQFF
d_call: .; clone_size: many; v_call: TRBV28; j_call: TRBJ2-7; cdr3_nt: TGTGCCAGCAGGTTCCTAGACACGCCCTACGAGCAGTACTTC; cdr3_aa: CASRFLDTPYEQYF
d_call: TRBD2; clone_size: many; v_call: TRBV3-1; j_call: TRBJ2-5; cdr3_nt: TGTGCCAGCAGCCAAGGAGTAGCGGGGAAAGAGACCCAGTACTTC; cdr3_aa: CASSQGVAGKETQYF
d_call: .; clone_size: many; v_call: TRBV12-3/TRBV12-4; j_call: TRBJ1-5; cdr3_nt: TGTGCCAGCAGTTTGGGTGGGGCAAATCAGCCCCAGCATTTT; cdr3_aa: CASSLGGANQPQHF
d_call: TRBD1; clone_size: many; v_call: TRBV20-1; j_call: TRBJ2-1; cdr3_nt: TGCAGTGCTAGGGTGACAGGGGGAGACTACAATGAGCAGTTCTTC; cdr3_aa: CSARVTGGDYNEQFF
d_call: TRBD1; clone_size: few; v_call: TRBV6-2/TRBV6-3; j_call: TRBJ2-1; cdr3_nt: TGTGCCAGCAGTTACGGGGACAGCTCCTACAATGAGCAGTTCTTC; cdr3_aa: CASSYGDSSYNEQFF
d_call: .; clone_size: many; v_call: TRBV5-1; j_call: TRBJ1-3; cdr3_nt: TGCGCCAGCAGCTGGATCTCTGGAAACACCATATATTTT; cdr3_aa: CASSWISGNTIYF
d_call: .; clone_size: few; v_call: TRBV21-1; j_call: TRBJ1-6; cdr3_nt: TGTGCCAGCAGACACCCGGGACAGGGTGAATCACCCCTCCACTTT; cdr3_aa: CASRHPGQGESPLHF
d_call: TRBD2; clone_size: .; v_call: TRBV7-8; j_call: TRBJ2-7; cdr3_nt: TGTGCCAGCAGCCTGGGACTAGGTTCGGACGAGCAGTACTTC; cdr3_aa: CASSLGLGSDEQYF